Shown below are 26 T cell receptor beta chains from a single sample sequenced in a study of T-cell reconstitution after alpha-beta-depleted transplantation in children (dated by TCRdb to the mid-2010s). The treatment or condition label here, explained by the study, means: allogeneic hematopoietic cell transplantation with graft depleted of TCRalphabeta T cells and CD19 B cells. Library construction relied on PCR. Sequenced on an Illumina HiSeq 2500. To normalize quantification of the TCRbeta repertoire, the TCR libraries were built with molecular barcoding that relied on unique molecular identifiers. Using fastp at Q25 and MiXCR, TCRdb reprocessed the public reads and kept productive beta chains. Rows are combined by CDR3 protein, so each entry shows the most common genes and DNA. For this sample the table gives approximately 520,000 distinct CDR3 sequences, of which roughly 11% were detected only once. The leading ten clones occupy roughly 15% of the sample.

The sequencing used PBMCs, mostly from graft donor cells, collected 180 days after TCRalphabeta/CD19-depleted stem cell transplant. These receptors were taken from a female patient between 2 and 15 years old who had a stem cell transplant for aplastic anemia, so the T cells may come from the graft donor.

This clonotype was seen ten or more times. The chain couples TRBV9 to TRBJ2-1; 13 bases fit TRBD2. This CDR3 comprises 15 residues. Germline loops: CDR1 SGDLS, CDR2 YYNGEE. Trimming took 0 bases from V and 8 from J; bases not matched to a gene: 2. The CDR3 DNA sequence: TGTGCCAGCAGCGTAGTTGGACTAGCGGGGGATGAGCAGTTCTTC. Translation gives CASSVVGLAGDEQFF. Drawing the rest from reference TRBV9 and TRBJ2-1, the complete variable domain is DSGVTQTPKHLITATGQRVTLRCSPRSGDLSVYWYQQSLDQGLQFLIQYYNGEERAKGNILERFSAQQFPDLHSELNLSSLELGDSALYFCASSVVGLAGDEQFFGPGTRLTVL.

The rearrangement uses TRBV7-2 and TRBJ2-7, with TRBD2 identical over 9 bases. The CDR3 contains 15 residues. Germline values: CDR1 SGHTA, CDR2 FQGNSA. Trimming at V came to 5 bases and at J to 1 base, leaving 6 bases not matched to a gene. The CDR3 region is CASSQGTSNSYEQYF. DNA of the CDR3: TGTGCCAGCAGCCAAGGGACTAGCAATTCCTACGAGCAGTACTTC.

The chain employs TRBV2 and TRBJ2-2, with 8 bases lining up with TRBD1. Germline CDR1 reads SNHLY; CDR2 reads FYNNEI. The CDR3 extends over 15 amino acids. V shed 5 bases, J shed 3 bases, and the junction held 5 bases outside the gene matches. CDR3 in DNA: TGTGCCAGCAGTAGGACAGGGACTTACACCGGGGAGCTGTTTTTT. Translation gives CASSRTGTYTGELFF.

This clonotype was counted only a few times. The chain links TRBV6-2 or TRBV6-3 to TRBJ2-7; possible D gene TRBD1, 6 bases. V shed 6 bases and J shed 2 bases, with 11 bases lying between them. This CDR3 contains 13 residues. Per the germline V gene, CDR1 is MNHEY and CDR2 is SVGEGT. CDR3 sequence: CASSKDSTYEQYV. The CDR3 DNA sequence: TGTGCCAGCAGCAAGGACAGCACCTACGAGCAGTACGTC.

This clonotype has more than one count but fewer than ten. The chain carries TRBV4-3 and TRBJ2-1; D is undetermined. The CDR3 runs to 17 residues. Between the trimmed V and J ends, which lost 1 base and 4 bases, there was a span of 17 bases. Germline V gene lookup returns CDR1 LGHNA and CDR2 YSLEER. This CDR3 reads CASSQGVAVTRYNEQFF. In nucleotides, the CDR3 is TGCGCCAGCAGCCAAGGAGTGGCGGTAACAAGGTACAATGAGCAGTTCTTC.

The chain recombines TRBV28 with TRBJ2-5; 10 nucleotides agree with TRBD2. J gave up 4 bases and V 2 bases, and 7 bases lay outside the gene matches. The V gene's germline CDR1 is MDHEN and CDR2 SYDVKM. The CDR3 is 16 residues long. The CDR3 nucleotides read TGTGCCAGCAGTTTAACCCTAGCGGGGGCTCTAGAGACCCAGTACTTC. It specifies CASSLTLAGALETQYF.

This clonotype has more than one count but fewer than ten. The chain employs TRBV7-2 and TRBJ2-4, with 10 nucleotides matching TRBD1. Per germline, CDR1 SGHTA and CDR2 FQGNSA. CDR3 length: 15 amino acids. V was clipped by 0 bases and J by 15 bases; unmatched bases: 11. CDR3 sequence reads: CASSLARTGGQRAYF. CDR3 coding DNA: TGTGCCAGCAGCTTAGCCCGGACAGGGGGGCAAAGGGCGTACTTC.

The CDR3: CASSDPYVAKNIQYF. CDR3 nucleotide sequence: TGTGCCAGCAGCGACCCCTATGTAGCCAAAAACATTCAGTACTTC. The gene calls are TRBV7-9 and TRBJ2-4; the D is unclear. This CDR3 is built from 15 residues. V was cut by 5 bases and J by 0 bases, with 11 bases left in between. In germline, CDR1 is SEHNR, CDR2 FQNEAQ (reference sequence). Complete variable domain (other parts from reference TRBV7-9 and TRBJ2-4): DTGVSQNPRHKITKRGQNVTFRCDPISEHNRLYWYRQTLGQGPEFLTYFQNEAQLEKSRLLSDRFSAERPKGSFSTLEIQRTEQGDSAMYLCASSDPYVAKNIQYFGAGTRLSVL.

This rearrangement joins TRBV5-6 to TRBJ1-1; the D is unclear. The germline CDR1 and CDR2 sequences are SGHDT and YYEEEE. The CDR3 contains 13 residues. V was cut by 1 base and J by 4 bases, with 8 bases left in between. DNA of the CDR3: TGTGCCAGCAGCTTGAAGGCGACCACTGAAGCTTTCTTT. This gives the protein CASSLKATTEAFF.

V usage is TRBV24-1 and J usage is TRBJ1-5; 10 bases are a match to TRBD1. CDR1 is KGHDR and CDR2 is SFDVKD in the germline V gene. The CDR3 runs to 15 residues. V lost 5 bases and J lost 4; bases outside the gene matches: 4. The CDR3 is CATSGTGGRNQPQHF. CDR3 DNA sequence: TGTGCCACCAGTGGGACAGGGGGTCGGAATCAGCCCCAGCATTTT.

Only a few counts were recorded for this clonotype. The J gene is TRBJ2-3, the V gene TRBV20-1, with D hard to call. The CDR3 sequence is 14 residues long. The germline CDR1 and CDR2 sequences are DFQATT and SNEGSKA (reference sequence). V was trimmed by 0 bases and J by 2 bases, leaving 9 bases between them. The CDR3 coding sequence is TGCAGTGCTAGAGACTTTAGCAACACAGATACGCAGTATTTT. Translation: CSARDFSNTDTQYF.

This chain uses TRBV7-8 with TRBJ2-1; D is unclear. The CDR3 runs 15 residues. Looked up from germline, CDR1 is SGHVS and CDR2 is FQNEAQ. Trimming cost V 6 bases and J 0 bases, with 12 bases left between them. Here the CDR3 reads CASRKEPISYNEQFF. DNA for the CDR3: TGTGCCAGCAGAAAAGAACCGATCTCCTACAATGAGCAGTTCTTC.

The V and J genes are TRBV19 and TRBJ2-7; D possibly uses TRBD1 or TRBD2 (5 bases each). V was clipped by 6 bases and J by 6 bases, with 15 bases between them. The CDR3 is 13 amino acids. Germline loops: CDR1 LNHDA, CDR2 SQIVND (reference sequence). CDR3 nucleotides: TGTGCCAGTAGCGAACCCGGGGCAGTCGAGCAGTACGTC. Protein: CASSEPGAVEQYV.

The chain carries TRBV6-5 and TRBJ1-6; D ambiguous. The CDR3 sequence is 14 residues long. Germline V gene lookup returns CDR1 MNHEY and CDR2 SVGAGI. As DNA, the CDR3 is TGTGCTCACGCAGTTCGCTCCTATAATTCACCCCTCCACTTT. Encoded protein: CAHAVRSYNSPLHF.

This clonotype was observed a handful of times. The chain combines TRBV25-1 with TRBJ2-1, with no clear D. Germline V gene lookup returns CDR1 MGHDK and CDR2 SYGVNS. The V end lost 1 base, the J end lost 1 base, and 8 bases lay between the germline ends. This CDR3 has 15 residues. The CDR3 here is CASSEFRWSYNEQFF. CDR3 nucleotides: TGTGCCAGCAGTGAATTCAGGTGGTCCTACAATGAGCAGTTCTTC.

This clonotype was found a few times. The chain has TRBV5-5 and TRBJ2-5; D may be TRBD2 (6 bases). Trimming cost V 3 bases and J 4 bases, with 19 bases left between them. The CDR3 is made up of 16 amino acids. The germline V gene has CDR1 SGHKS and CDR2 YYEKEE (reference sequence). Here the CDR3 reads CASSSVRGFGGETQYF. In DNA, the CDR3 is TGTGCCAGCAGCTCTGTCCGGGGGTTCGGTGGAGAGACCCAGTACTTC.

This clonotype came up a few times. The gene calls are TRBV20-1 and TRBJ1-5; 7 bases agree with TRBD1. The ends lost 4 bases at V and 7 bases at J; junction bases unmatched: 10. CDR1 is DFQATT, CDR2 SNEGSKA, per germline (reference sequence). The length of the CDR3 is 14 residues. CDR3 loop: CSAIRDRLGQPQHF. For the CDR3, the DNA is TGCAGTGCTATCCGGGACAGACTAGGGCAGCCCCAGCATTTT.

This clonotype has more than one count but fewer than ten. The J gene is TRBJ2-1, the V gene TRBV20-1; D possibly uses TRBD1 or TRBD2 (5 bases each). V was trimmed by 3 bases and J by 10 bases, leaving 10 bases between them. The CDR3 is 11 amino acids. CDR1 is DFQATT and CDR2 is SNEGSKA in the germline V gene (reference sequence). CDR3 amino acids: CSASGASEQFF. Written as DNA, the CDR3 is TGCAGTGCTAGCGGGGCATCGGAGCAGTTCTTC.

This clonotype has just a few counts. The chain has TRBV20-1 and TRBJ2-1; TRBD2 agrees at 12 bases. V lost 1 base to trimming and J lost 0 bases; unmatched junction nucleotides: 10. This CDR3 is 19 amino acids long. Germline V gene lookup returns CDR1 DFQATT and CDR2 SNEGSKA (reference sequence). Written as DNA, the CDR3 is TGCAGTGCTAGAGTCACGGGGCTAGCGGGAGGGAGCTCCTACAATGAGCAGTTCTTC. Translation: CSARVTGLAGGSSYNEQFF.

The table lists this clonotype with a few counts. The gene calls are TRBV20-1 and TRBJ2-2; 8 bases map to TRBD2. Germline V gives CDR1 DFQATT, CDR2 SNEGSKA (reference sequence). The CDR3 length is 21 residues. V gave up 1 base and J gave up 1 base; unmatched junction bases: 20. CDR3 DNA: TGCAGTGCTAGAGTCGGTCCGGTAGTTAGCGGGGCTTACATGAACACCGGGGAGCTGTTTTTT. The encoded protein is CSARVGPVVSGAYMNTGELFF.

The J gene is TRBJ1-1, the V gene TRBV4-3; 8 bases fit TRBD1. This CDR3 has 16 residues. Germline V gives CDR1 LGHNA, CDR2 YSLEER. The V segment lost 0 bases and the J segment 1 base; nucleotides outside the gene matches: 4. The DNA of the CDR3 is TGCGCCAGCAGCCAAGAGAATGGACAGGGGAACACTGAAGCTTTCTTT. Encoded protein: CASSQENGQGNTEAFF.

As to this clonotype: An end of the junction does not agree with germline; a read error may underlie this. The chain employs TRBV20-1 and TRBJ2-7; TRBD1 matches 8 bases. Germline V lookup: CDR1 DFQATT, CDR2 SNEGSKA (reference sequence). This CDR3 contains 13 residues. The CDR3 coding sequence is TGCGGTGCTGTCAGACAGGGGAACCACGAGCAGTACTTC. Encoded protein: CGAVRQGNHEQYF.

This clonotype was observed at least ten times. CDR3 region: CASSELRLAGVDTQYF. The CDR3 bases are TGTGCCAGCAGTGAGCTACGGCTAGCGGGAGTAGATACGCAGTATTTT. The rearrangement joins TRBV25-1 to TRBJ2-3, with TRBD2 matching over 10 bases. Trimming at V came to 3 bases and at J to 5 bases, leaving 8 bases not matched to a gene. CDR3 length: 16 residues. The germline V gene encodes CDR1 MGHDK and CDR2 SYGVNS. The full variable domain, with the rest looked up from reference TRBV25-1 and TRBJ2-3, is EADIYQTPRYLVIGTGKKITLECSQTMGHDKMYWYQQDPGMELHLIHYSYGVNSTEKGDLSSESTVSRIRTEHFPLTLESARPSHTSQYLCASSELRLAGVDTQYFGPGTRLTVL.

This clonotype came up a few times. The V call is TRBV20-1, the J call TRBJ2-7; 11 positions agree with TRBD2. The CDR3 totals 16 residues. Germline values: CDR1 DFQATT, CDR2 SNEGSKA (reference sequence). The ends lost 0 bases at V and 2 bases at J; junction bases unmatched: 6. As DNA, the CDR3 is TGCAGTGCTAGAGATTTCACTAGCGGGAGCCCCTACGAGCAGTACTTC. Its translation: CSARDFTSGSPYEQYF.

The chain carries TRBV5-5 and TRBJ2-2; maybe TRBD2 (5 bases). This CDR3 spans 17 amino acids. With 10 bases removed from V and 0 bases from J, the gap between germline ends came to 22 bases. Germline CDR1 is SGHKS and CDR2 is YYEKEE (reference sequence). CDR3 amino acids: CACQPVSERPNTGELFF. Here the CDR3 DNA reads TGTGCCTGCCAGCCGGTTAGCGAGAGGCCGAACACCGGGGAGCTGTTTTTT.

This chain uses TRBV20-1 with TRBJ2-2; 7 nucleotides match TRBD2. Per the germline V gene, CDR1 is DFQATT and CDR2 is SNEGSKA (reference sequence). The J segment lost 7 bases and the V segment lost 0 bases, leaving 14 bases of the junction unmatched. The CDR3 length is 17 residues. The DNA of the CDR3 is TGCAGTGCTAGAGATTTGCATAAGGGAGCGGGGAACGGGGAGCTGTTTTTT. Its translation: CSARDLHKGAGNGELFF.